The next 20 T cell receptor beta chains were all read from a single sample in a study of somatic mutations in cytotoxic T cells in rheumatoid arthritis. Clones were sequenced by immunoSEQ multiplex PCR, and TCRdb holds only the in-frame ones, with some missing. The sample has 6,000 or so clones; 72% are singletons. What was sequenced was CD8+ T cells sorted from blood. Every receptor here comes from a woman aged 45-59 years in good health.

The chain carries TRBV4-1 and TRBJ2-5; D remains unclear. The J call could be wrong; TRBJ2-7 is a better fit for the DNA end. CDR1 and CDR2 (germline): MGHRA, YSYEKL. The CDR3 is made up of 14 amino acids. CDR3 coding DNA: TGCGCCAGCAGCCAAGAGACTTCGACCTACGAGCAGTACTTC. Its translation: CASSQETSTYEQYF.

The genes are TRBV11-3 and TRBJ2-7; maybe TRBD2 (5 bases). The CDR3 consists of 16 residues. With 3 bases removed from V and 1 base from J, the gap between germline ends came to 16 bases. Germline assignment: CDR1 SGHNT and CDR2 YENEEA. The CDR3: CASSLRAIRTSYEQYF. CDR3 DNA sequence: TGTGCCAGCAGCTTGAGGGCAATCCGGACGTCCTACGAGCAGTACTTC. The full variable domain, with the rest looked up from reference TRBV11-3 and TRBJ2-7, is EAGVVQSPRYKIIEKKQPVAFWCNPISGHNTLYWYLQNLGQGPELLIRYENEEAVDDSQLPKDRFSAERLKGVDSTLKIQPAELGDSAVYLCASSLRAIRTSYEQYFGPGTRLTVT.

The CDR3 reads CASSIIAGGVNEQFF. The CDR3, as DNA: TGTGCCAGCAGCATAATAGCGGGGGGGGTCAATGAGCAGTTCTTC. V gene TRBV7-8 combines with J gene TRBJ2-1; 11 nucleotides match TRBD2. This CDR3 contains 15 residues. V lost 5 bases and J lost 6; bases outside the gene matches: 6. Germline lookup yields CDR1 SGHVS and CDR2 FQNEAQ.

This chain uses TRBV6-4 with TRBJ2-3; 9 nucleotides match TRBD1. Germline lookup yields CDR1 MRHNA and CDR2 SNTAGT. Trimming took 3 bases from V and 4 from J; bases not matched to a gene: 2. The CDR3 consists of 14 residues. In DNA, the CDR3 is TGTGCCAGCAGTGAGCGGACAGGGGCAGATACGCAGTATTTT. Its translation: CASSERTGADTQYF.

This sequence joins TRBV7-8 and TRBJ1-1; D is perhaps TRBD1 (5 bases). The CDR3 sequence is 14 residues long. CDR1 is SGHVS, CDR2 FQNEAQ, per germline. V lost 0 bases and J lost 0, with 5 bases in between. DNA for the CDR3: TGTGCCAGCAGCTTAGCAGGGGTGAACACTGAAGCTTTCTTT. Translation: CASSLAGVNTEAFF.

The chain combines TRBV7-9 with TRBJ2-3, with 7 bases fitting TRBD1. This CDR3 comprises 15 residues. Germline V gene lookup returns CDR1 SEHNR and CDR2 FQNEAQ (reference sequence). Trimming cost V 1 base and J 3 bases; bases outside gene matches: 4. The CDR3 sequence: CASSLGQGETDTQYF. DNA of the CDR3: TGTGCCAGCAGCTTAGGACAGGGAGAGACAGATACGCAGTATTTT.

This clone came up a few times. The rearrangement joins TRBV10-3 to TRBJ1-1, with unresolved D. V gave up 3 bases and J gave up 0 bases, with 5 bases separating them. The CDR3 totals 13 residues. Germline CDR1 is ENHRY and CDR2 is SYGVKD. This chain's CDR3 is CAISDNVNTEAFF. The CDR3 coding sequence is TGTGCCATCAGTGACAATGTGAACACTGAAGCTTTCTTT.

J is TRBJ1-1 and V is TRBV5-1, with TRBD1 matching over 7 bases. Germline CDR1 is SGHRS and CDR2 is YFSETQ. The trim removed 6 bases at V and 8 bases at J, leaving 10 bases unmatched. The CDR3 extends over 13 amino acids. The CDR3 loop reads CASTLEGTAEAFF. The DNA for the CDR3 is TGCGCCAGCACCCTTGAAGGGACAGCCGAAGCTTTCTTT.

This sequence joins TRBV6-4 and TRBJ2-1, with 10 bases fitting TRBD2. Unmatched junction bases numbered 0, after V lost 4 bases and J lost 0 bases. The CDR3 has 15 residues. CDR1 is MRHNA, CDR2 SNTAGT, per germline. In DNA, the CDR3 is TGTGCCAGCAGTGCTAGCGGGGGCTCCTACAATGAGCAGTTCTTC. This sequence encodes CASSASGGSYNEQFF.

The chain joins TRBV5-5 to TRBJ1-1; 9 nucleotides line up with TRBD1. The CDR3 is made up of 18 amino acids. CDR1 is SGHKS and CDR2 is YYEKEE in the germline V gene (reference sequence). V dropped 2 bases and J dropped 4; count of bases not matched to a gene: 15. The CDR3 region has the DNA TGTGCCAGCAGCTTAAGAGGGTTCGACAGGGGGGTCGGCACTGAAGCTTTCTTT. This gives the protein CASSLRGFDRGVGTEAFF.

The J gene is TRBJ2-5, the V gene TRBV29-1, with a possible D match to TRBD2 (7 bases). CDR1 SQVTM and CDR2 ANQGSEA come from the germline V gene. The CDR3 contains 14 residues. Deletions cut 7 bases from V and 5 bases from J, with 20 bases between. The CDR3 bases are TGCAGCGCCCCTAGAGGGGGGGCGAGTGAGACCCAGTACTTC. The encoded protein is CSAPRGGASETQYF.

J is TRBJ1-4 and V is TRBV5-5, with D hard to call. The germline CDR1 and CDR2 sequences are SGHKS and YYEKEE (reference sequence). There are 14 residues in the CDR3. The germline V and J ends were trimmed by 5 bases and 8 bases, with 16 bases remaining between them. The CDR3 sequence is CASRSPGVSEKLFF. The CDR3 nucleotides read TGTGCCAGCAGGTCCCCTGGAGTAAGCGAAAAACTGTTTTTT.

This sequence joins TRBV14 and TRBJ2-7, with 8 bases identical to TRBD2. The CDR3 covers 15 residues. Looked up from germline, CDR1 is SGHDN and CDR2 is FVKESK. With V trimmed by 1 base and J by 3 bases, 5 bases remained unmatched. The CDR3 is CASSQGSRGGYEQYF. CDR3 coding DNA: TGTGCCAGCAGCCAAGGGTCCCGGGGGGGCTACGAGCAGTACTTC.

By its share, this clone is medium-sized. The J gene is TRBJ1-1, the V gene TRBV7-8; a possible D gene is TRBD1 (5 bases). CDR3 length: 16 amino acids. The V gene's germline CDR1 is SGHVS and CDR2 FQNEAQ. The V end was cut by 2 bases, the J end by 1 base, with 14 bases between. CDR3 nucleotides: TGTGCCAGCAGCTTACGGTCTGGGACTCAGAACACTGAAGCTTTCTTT. Translating gives CASSLRSGTQNTEAFF.

As for this clone: It is likely a read error: a sequence one base away is far more abundant. The chain has TRBV10-3 and TRBJ1-1, with 7 positions matching TRBD1. The CDR3 sequence is 15 residues long. Germline lookup yields CDR1 ENHRY and CDR2 SYGVKD. The V and J ends lost 6 bases and 4 bases, in that order; junction bases with no gene match: 11. CDR3 region: CAISIQTGTATEAFF. CDR3 DNA: TGTGCCATCAGCATTCAGACCGGGACAGCCACTGAAGCTTTCTTT.

This clone appeared once. This chain uses TRBV11-2 with TRBJ2-7, with 7 nucleotides matching TRBD1. Germline V gives CDR1 SGHAT, CDR2 FQNNGV. V trimming: 3 bases; J trimming: 2 bases; junction bases outside the gene matches: 4. This CDR3 contains 14 residues. This chain's CDR3 is CASSFGTAAYEQYF. The CDR3 DNA reads as TGTGCCAGCAGCTTCGGGACAGCAGCCTACGAGCAGTACTTC.

In this sample, this clone is medium-sized (0.01 to 0.1%). CDR3 in amino acids: CASSQSGTGETYEQYF. CDR3 nucleotide sequence: TGCGCCAGCAGCCAATCGGGGACAGGGGAAACCTACGAGCAGTACTTC. The chain carries TRBV4-3 and TRBJ2-7; 10 nucleotides match TRBD1. This CDR3 has 16 amino acids. After removal of 2 bases from V and 2 bases from J, the junction contained 6 bases not matched to a gene. The germline CDR1 and CDR2 sequences are LGHNA and YSLEER.

This rearrangement joins TRBV21-1 to TRBJ2-7; the table's TRBD1 call for D was not verified on the DNA. TRBV21-1 is a listed pseudogene. CDR3 length equals 14 residues. Here the CDR3 DNA reads TGTGCCAGCAGCATCCGGGGGACAGAAAGGGAGGTTAGCTTC. The encoded protein is CASSIRGTEREVSF.

The chain recombines TRBV7-9 with TRBJ2-2; no firm D call. V was shortened by 5 bases and J by 2 bases, with 6 bases between the two germline ends. The germline gives CDR1 SEHNR, CDR2 FQNEAQ (reference sequence). The CDR3 is made up of 13 amino acids. The CDR3 nucleotides read TGTGCCAGCAGCCCCTACAACACCGGGGAGCTGTTTTTT. This encodes CASSPYNTGELFF. The full variable domain, completed using reference TRBV7-9 and TRBJ2-2, is DTGVSQNPRHKITKRGQNVTFRCDPISEHNRLYWYRQTLGQGPEFLTYFQNEAQLEKSRLLSDRFSAERPKGSFSTLEIQRTEQGDSAMYLCASSPYNTGELFFGEGSRLTVL.

The rearrangement links TRBV2 to TRBJ1-3; TRBD1 matches at 9 bases. J gave up 8 bases and V 1 base, and 12 bases lay outside the gene matches. The CDR3 is made up of 17 amino acids. Germline values: CDR1 SNHLY, CDR2 FYNNEI. The CDR3 DNA follows: TGTGCCAGCAGTGAAGTGCGGGACAGGGTTGGTTGGGACACCATATATTTT. It codes for CASSEVRDRVGWDTIYF.